This T cell receptor (beta chain) was retrieved from a study of identical twins. Study-level results: For cord blood, abundant beta clonotypes had fewer insertions, unlike memory repertoires, which showed none.

One entry per CDR3 protein results from TCRdb running MiXCR on the 5' RACE reads. Of hundreds of thousands of distinct CDR3 sequences in the sample, 20% to 25% were seen once. As concerns this clonotype: Its antigen is as yet unknown.

Germline V gene data show CDR1 as DFQATT and CDR2 as SNEGSKA (reference sequence). V lost 6 bases to trimming and J lost 1 base, with 17 bases between them. CDR3 length: 15 residues. This sample also appeared in a second study, on T cells expressing NK-cell markers. That paper adds: Sequenced donors, eight in total, included seven who were HCMV-seropositive and one who was seronegative.

The chain carries TRBV20-1 and TRBJ2-3; D possibly uses TRBD1 or TRBD2 (6 bases each). Source material: CD4+ T cells sorted from blood. This receptor was obtained from a woman aged 18 to 35 in good health. CDR3 DNA sequence: TGCAGTGCCCCGGGGGCAGGGGCTGGCACAGATACGCAGTATTTT. It is translated as CSAPGAGAGTDTQYF.